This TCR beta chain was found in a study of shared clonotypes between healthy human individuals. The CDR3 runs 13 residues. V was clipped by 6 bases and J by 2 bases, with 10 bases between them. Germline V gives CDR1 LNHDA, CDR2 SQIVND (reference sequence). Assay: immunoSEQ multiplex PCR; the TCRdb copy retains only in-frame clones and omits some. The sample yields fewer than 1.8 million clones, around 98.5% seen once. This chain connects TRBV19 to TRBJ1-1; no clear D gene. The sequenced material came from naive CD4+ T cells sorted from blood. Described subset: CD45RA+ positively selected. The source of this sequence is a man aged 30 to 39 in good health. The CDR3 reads CASRLKRNTEAFF. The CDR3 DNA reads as TGTGCCAGTAGGTTAAAGAGAAACACTGAAGCTTTCTTT.